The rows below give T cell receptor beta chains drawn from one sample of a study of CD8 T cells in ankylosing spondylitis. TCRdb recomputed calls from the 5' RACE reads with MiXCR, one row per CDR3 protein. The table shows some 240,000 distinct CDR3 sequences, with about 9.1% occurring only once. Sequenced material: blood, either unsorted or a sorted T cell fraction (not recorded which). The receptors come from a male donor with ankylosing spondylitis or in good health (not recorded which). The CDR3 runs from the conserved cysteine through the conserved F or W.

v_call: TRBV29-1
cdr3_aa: CSVEIAGEGETQYF

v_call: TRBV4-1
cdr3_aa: CASSPYSGEYGYTF

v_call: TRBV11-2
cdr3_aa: CASSLDRGGRNEQFF

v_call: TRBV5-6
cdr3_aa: CASSLGSGGTDTQYF

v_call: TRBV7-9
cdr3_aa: CASSLGLQDGNEKLFF

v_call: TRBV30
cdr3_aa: CAWRDRPNTEAFF

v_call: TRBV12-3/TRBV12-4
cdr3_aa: CASSLVAGYNQPQHF

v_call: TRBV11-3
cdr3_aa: CASSSWSTGRPNEKLFF

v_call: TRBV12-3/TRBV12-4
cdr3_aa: CASSRSEGSQPQHF

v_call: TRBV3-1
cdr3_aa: CASSQAVEGGEAFF

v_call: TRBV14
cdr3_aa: CASSRRADTQYF

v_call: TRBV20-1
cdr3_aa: CSAREGGTYNYEQYF

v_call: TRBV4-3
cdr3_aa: CASSQETLGGGGYEQYF

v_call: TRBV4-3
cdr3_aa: CASSQGQGSYGYTF

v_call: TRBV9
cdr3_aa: CASSAGQVGRVNTEAFF

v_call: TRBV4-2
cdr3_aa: CASSPSFGGLAGEEQYF

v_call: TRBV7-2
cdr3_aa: CASSLWRGNIQYF

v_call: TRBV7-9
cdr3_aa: CASSRDFTDTQYF

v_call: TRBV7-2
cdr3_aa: CASSRTGPGDYGYTF

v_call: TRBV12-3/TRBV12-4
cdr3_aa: CASRQGAATNEKLFF

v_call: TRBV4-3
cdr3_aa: CASSQDQGAYNEQFF

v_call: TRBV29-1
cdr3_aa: CSVETENYGYTF

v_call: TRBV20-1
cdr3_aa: CSVAVDAEAFF

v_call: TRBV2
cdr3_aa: CASSALGQGSYGYTF

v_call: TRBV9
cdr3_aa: CASSKTTVNTEAFF

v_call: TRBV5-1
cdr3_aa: CASRPGLAGSTDTQYF

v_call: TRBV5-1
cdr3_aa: CASSVSGTGEGYF

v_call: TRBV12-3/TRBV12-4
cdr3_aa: CASRMRDARDTEAFF

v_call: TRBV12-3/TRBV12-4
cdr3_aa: CASSLGGLAGSETQYF

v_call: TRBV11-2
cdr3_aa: CASSLEGVRRGAEQFF

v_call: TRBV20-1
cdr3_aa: CSARDPSGPGELFF

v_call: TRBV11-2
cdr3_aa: CASSLTDGDTQYF

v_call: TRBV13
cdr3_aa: CASSIGGNTIYF

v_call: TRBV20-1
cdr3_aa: CCARDTLGVRSYEQYF

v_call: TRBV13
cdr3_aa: CASSLGSSRATEAFF

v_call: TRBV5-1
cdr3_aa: CASSLFGREGPSTDTQYF

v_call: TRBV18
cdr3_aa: CASSPGWQETQYF

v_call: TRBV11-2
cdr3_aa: CASSLGAGANEKLFF

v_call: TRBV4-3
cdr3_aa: CASSQASGVWEKLFF

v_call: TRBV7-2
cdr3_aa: CASSSSWNNQPQHF

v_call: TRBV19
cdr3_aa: CASSTTGTANSPLHF

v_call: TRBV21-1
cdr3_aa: CASSKGDRGHNEQFF

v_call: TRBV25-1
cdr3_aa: CASSPRGGQPGANVLTF

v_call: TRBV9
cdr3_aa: CASSSGDRAGNEQFF

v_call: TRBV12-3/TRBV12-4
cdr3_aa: CASSLAEGYQPQHF

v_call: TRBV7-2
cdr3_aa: CASSLEGLAKNIQYF

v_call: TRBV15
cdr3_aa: CATSRDKTALNTEAFF

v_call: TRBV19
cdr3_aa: CASSIRTSGGWGEQFF

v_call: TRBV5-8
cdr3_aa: CASRPGSGDYGYTF

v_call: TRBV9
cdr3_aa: CASSPIRQGGLTEAFF